This TCR beta chain was sequenced in a study of CD8+CD57+ T cells in acquired aplastic anemia. CD8+CD57+ cell expansion, shown by flow cytometry, had occurred in the patients selected for sequencing. J was trimmed by 4 bases and V by 4 bases; bases with no gene match: 10. Looked up from germline, CDR1 is DFQATT and CDR2 is SNEGSKA (reference sequence). This CDR3 comprises 16 residues. Genomic DNA served as template for TCR beta VDJ and CDR3 profiling. MiXCR, run by TCRdb on the reads, gives a single entry per CDR3 protein. In the table there are 200,000 to 250,000 distinct CDR3 sequences, more than 55% of which are singletons.

The source material was sorted CD4+, CD8+, or CD8+CD57+ T cells (not recorded which) from PBMCs. The clonotype originates from a human donor with aplastic anemia. The chain is built from TRBV20-1 and TRBJ1-1, with 12 bases aligning to TRBD1. In DNA, the CDR3 is TGCAGTGCTATTTACGGGACAGGGGGCCTTGGCACTGAAGCTTTCTTT. Translating gives CSAIYGTGGLGTEAFF.